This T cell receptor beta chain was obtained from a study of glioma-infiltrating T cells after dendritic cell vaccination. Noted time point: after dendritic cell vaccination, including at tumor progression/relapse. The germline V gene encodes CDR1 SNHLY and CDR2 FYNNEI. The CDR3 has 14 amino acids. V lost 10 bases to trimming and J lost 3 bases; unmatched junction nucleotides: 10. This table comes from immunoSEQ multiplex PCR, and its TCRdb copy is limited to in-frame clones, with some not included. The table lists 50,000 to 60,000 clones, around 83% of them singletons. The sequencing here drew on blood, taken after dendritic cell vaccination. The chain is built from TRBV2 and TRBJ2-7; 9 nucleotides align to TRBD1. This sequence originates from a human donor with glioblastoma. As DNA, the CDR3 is TGTGCCAACCTTAGGGGACAGGGACACTACGAGCAGTACTTC. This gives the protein CANLRGQGHYEQYF.